Listed below are T cell receptor beta chains from one sample, sequenced in a study of blood T cells in healthy people across ages. TCRdb reprocessed the 5' RACE reads via MiXCR and lists one record per CDR3 protein. The sample carries about 800,000 distinct CDR3 sequences, roughly 25% recorded once. These records were also assigned to another study, of T cells of mothers and their children.

Sequencing was done on a sample of blood. The receptor source for this set is a boy between 10 and 17 years old in good health. Each CDR3 is given with its conserved first and last residue. A D gene is named only where the DNA matches it firmly. Clone size is stated in some rows and not others, as once, few, many or a class when expanded.

v_call: TRBV4-1; j_call: TRBJ1-5; d_call: .; clone_size: .; cdr3_aa: CASSQDRGLSNQPQHF
v_call: TRBV4-2; j_call: TRBJ1-5; d_call: .; clone_size: .; cdr3_aa: CASSQDQRGWGPQHF
v_call: TRBV10-3; j_call: TRBJ1-5; d_call: TRBD1; clone_size: .; cdr3_aa: CAISEGQVSNQPQHF
v_call: TRBV3-1; j_call: TRBJ1-4; d_call: .; clone_size: few; cdr3_aa: CASSQPGATNEKLFF
v_call: TRBV9; j_call: TRBJ2-6; d_call: .; clone_size: .; cdr3_aa: CASSVWGAEANVLTF
v_call: TRBV7-2; j_call: TRBJ1-3; d_call: .; clone_size: .; cdr3_aa: CASSPDVSGNTIYF
v_call: TRBV29-1; j_call: TRBJ1-3; d_call: .; clone_size: .; cdr3_aa: CSVAGRIGNTIYF
v_call: TRBV7-2; j_call: TRBJ2-5; d_call: .; clone_size: few; cdr3_aa: CASSLPLVGRAFF
v_call: TRBV2; j_call: TRBJ2-5; d_call: .; clone_size: few; cdr3_aa: CASRGERRGETQYF
v_call: TRBV7-2; j_call: TRBJ2-3; d_call: TRBD2; clone_size: few; cdr3_aa: CASSLLGGGADTQYF
v_call: TRBV3-1; j_call: TRBJ2-3; d_call: .; clone_size: few; cdr3_aa: CASSHTPRSTDTQYF
v_call: TRBV19; j_call: TRBJ2-3; d_call: TRBD1; clone_size: .; cdr3_aa: CASSTTGGADTQYF
v_call: TRBV20-1; j_call: TRBJ2-7; d_call: .; clone_size: .; cdr3_aa: CSARDAQGSSYEQYF
v_call: TRBV18; j_call: TRBJ1-2; d_call: TRBD1; clone_size: .; cdr3_aa: CASSPDLQGAQIYGYTF
v_call: TRBV12-3/TRBV12-4; j_call: TRBJ2-5; d_call: TRBD1; clone_size: few; cdr3_aa: CASSFGIWDRAFDQETQYF
v_call: TRBV27; j_call: TRBJ2-3; d_call: TRBD1; clone_size: few; cdr3_aa: CASSFQWGQARGFTDTQYF
v_call: TRBV6-1; j_call: TRBJ2-4; d_call: .; clone_size: .; cdr3_aa: CASSDFPPLAKNIQYF
v_call: TRBV28; j_call: TRBJ2-3; d_call: .; clone_size: .; cdr3_aa: CASSPKQASTDTQYF
v_call: TRBV20-1; j_call: TRBJ2-7; d_call: TRBD1; clone_size: .; cdr3_aa: CSAAGQGAYEQYF
v_call: TRBV29-1; j_call: TRBJ2-3; d_call: .; clone_size: few; cdr3_aa: CSAQGHTDTQYF